Below, 28 T cell receptor beta chains from the same sample are listed, as sequenced in a study of T-cell reconstitution after alpha-beta-depleted transplantation in children (dated by TCRdb to about 2016). The sample's treatment or condition, from its label and the paper: allogeneic hematopoietic cell transplantation with graft depleted of TCRalphabeta T cells and CD19 B cells. To prepare the library, PCR was applied. The listed sequencing device is Illumina HiSeq 2500. TCR libraries were prepared with molecular barcoding, using unique molecular identifiers to normalize TCRbeta repertoire quantification. TCRdb handled the public reads itself, with Q25 trimming in fastp and clone calling in MiXCR, and kept productive beta chains. Entries are consolidated by CDR3 protein sequence, retaining the most common genes and DNA. In all, the sample holds approximately 240,000 distinct CDR3 sequences, and roughly a tenth of those were seen once. The ten largest make up 25% to 30% of the sample.

This sample comprised PBMCs, obtained before TCRalphabeta/CD19-depleted stem cell transplant. The receptors come from a child younger than two with acute myeloid leukemia, due to receive a stem cell transplant.

This clonotype was recorded many times. The chain joins TRBV15 to TRBJ2-7; no definite D call. The CDR3 runs 13 residues. Germline CDR1 reads LNHNV; CDR2 reads YYDKDF (reference sequence). V was trimmed by 1 base and J by 2 bases, leaving 6 bases between them. In DNA form, the CDR3 reads TGTGCCACCAGCAGAGCCGGAACCTACGAGCAGTACTTC. It specifies CATSRAGTYEQYF.

This clonotype was counted ten times or more. V usage is TRBV28 and J usage is TRBJ2-4; D perhaps matches TRBD2 (6 bases). There are 15 residues in the CDR3. Per the germline V gene, CDR1 is MDHEN and CDR2 is SYDVKM. V shed 2 bases and J shed 5 bases, with 13 bases lying between them. The CDR3 here is CASSLGGVLENIQYF. CDR3 bases: TGTGCCAGCAGTTTAGGAGGGGTTCTGGAAAACATTCAGTACTTC.

This clonotype showed up many times. The chain recombines TRBV4-2 with TRBJ2-1; weak D call: TRBD2 (6 bases). Trimming took off 1 base at V and 1 base at J, with 11 bases between the two ends. The germline gives CDR1 LGHNA, CDR2 YNFKEQ. The CDR3 has 16 amino acids. The CDR3: CASSQAGAGSYNEQFF. The CDR3 nucleotides read TGTGCCAGCAGCCAAGCGGGAGCAGGGTCCTACAATGAGCAGTTCTTC.

The sample holds many counts of this clonotype. The chain joins TRBV7-9 to TRBJ1-2, with D possibly TRBD1 on 5 matching bases. The CDR3 covers 16 residues. CDR1 and CDR2 from the germline V gene are SEHNR and FQNEAQ (reference sequence). The V and J ends lost 0 bases and 5 bases respectively, with 16 bases between them. The CDR3 is CASSLAGDGVRYGYTF. In DNA form, the CDR3 reads TGTGCCAGCAGCTTAGCGGGGGACGGAGTTCGGTATGGCTACACCTTC.

V gene TRBV27 combines with J gene TRBJ1-1; 9 positions agree with TRBD1. V dropped 0 bases and J dropped 9; count of bases not matched to a gene: 2. The CDR3 totals 13 residues. Germline CDR1 MNHEY, CDR2 SMNVEV (reference sequence). The CDR3 region is CASSLSGTGQAFF. DNA for the CDR3: TGTGCCAGCAGTTTATCAGGGACAGGGCAAGCTTTCTTT.

This clonotype was seen ten or more times. The genes are TRBV3-1 and TRBJ2-1; D is undetermined. Trimming stripped 0 bases from V and 0 bases from J, with 12 bases between. CDR3 length: 17 amino acids. Per germline, CDR1 LGHDT and CDR2 YNNKEL (reference sequence). The CDR3 region has the DNA TGTGCCAGCAGCCAAGAGGTCAGCGCCCACTCCTACAATGAGCAGTTCTTC. Residues: CASSQEVSAHSYNEQFF.

This clonotype was counted many times. The genes are TRBV7-9 and TRBJ1-1, with D unclear. This CDR3 is 13 amino acids long. The V gene lost 6 bases and the J gene lost 6 bases, with 14 bases spanning the gap. Germline values: CDR1 SEHNR, CDR2 FQNEAQ (reference sequence). CDR3 amino acids: CASRPESGAEAFF. CDR3 sequence (DNA): TGTGCCAGCAGGCCCGAATCGGGTGCTGAAGCTTTCTTT. Based on the CDR3 plus reference TRBV7-9 and TRBJ1-1, the full variable domain is DTGVSQNPRHKITKRGQNVTFRCDPISEHNRLYWYRQTLGQGPEFLTYFQNEAQLEKSRLLSDRFSAERPKGSFSTLEIQRTEQGDSAMYLCASRPESGAEAFFGQGTRLTVV.

The chain joins TRBV27 to TRBJ2-2; D gene uncertain. V was shortened by 2 bases and J by 6 bases, with 10 bases between the two germline ends. CDR1 and CDR2 from the germline V gene are MNHEY and SMNVEV (reference sequence). The CDR3 consists of 14 residues. The CDR3 protein is CASSLEISAGELFF. The CDR3 coding sequence is TGTGCCAGCAGTTTAGAAATTTCGGCCGGGGAGCTGTTTTTT.

This clonotype was counted many times. The V call is TRBV12-3 or TRBV12-4, the J call TRBJ1-2; possibly TRBD1 for D (5 bases). V shed 3 bases and J shed 1 base, with 12 bases lying between them. This CDR3 region has 15 residues. The CDR3 DNA reads TGTGCCAGCAGTTTTAGGGGATGGGGTAACTATGGCTACACCTTC. It specifies CASSFRGWGNYGYTF.

This clonotype was counted a few times. The CDR3 reads CASRGYYEQYF. The CDR3 DNA sequence: TGTGCCAGCAGGGGCTACTACGAGCAGTACTTC. The V and J genes are TRBV2 and TRBJ2-7, with D hard to call. V lost 6 bases and J 3 bases, leaving 6 bases between the germline ends. This CDR3 has 11 amino acids. Per germline, CDR1 SNHLY and CDR2 FYNNEI.

This clonotype showed up many times. The V and J genes are TRBV7-8 and TRBJ2-5; 7 bases are shared with TRBD1. This CDR3 spans 17 amino acids. CDR1 is SGHVS, CDR2 FQNEAQ, per germline. J was trimmed by 5 bases and V by 5 bases; bases with no gene match: 17. The CDR3 bases are TGTGCCAGCAGCGGTAGCGTCTTTCAGGGGGTAACGGAGACCCAGTACTTC. Translating it yields CASSGSVFQGVTETQYF.

This clonotype was observed many times. The genes are TRBV29-1 and TRBJ1-1; D gene ambiguous. V gave up 4 bases and J gave up 5 bases, with 11 bases separating them. Germline V gene sequence: CDR1 SQVTM, CDR2 ANQGSEA. The CDR3 runs to 12 residues. The CDR3 protein is CSVVGGGTEAFF. In DNA, the CDR3 is TGCAGCGTTGTAGGTGGAGGGACTGAAGCTTTCTTT.

At least ten counts were recorded for this clonotype. CDR3 nucleotide sequence: TGTGCCAGCAGCCCCGCGGGGGTCTCCTACAATGAGCAGTTCTTC. Translating gives CASSPAGVSYNEQFF. The chain has TRBV7-3 and TRBJ2-1; 7 bases map to TRBD2. Trimming at V came to 5 bases and at J to 0 bases, leaving 4 bases not matched to a gene. Germline V gives CDR1 SGHTA, CDR2 FQGTGA. The CDR3 consists of 15 residues.

This clonotype has at least ten counts. The chain uses TRBV20-1 and TRBJ2-2, with D tentatively TRBD2 (6 bases). The germline V gene encodes CDR1 DFQATT and CDR2 SNEGSKA (reference sequence). CDR3 length: 15 amino acids. Deletions cut 1 base from V and 3 bases from J, with 12 bases between. Here the CDR3 reads CSARGGERDTGELFF. CDR3 coding DNA: TGCAGTGCTAGAGGGGGGGAGCGGGACACCGGGGAGCTGTTTTTT.

The table lists this clonotype with a few counts. The rearrangement uses TRBV7-9 and TRBJ2-3, with D tentatively TRBD2 (5 bases). V gave up 3 bases and J gave up 8 bases, with 12 bases separating them. The CDR3 is 13 amino acids. Looked up from germline, CDR1 is SEHNR and CDR2 is FQNEAQ (reference sequence). The DNA of the CDR3 is TGTGCCAGCAGCTTCTGGAGTGAGGGTACGCAGTATTTT. Its protein is CASSFWSEGTQYF. The variable domain in full, with the rest retrieved from reference TRBV7-9 and TRBJ2-3, is DTGVSQNPRHKITKRGQNVTFRCDPISEHNRLYWYRQTLGQGPEFLTYFQNEAQLEKSRLLSDRFSAERPKGSFSTLEIQRTEQGDSAMYLCASSFWSEGTQYFGPGTRLTVL.

This clonotype was picked up many times. V gene TRBV12-3 or TRBV12-4 combines with J gene TRBJ1-4; D may be TRBD1 (5 bases). V was shortened by 4 bases and J by 7 bases, with 13 bases between the two germline ends. The CDR3 consists of 14 residues. For the CDR3, the DNA is TGTGCCAGCAGTTCCGCCGGGGGGGGTGAAAAACTGTTTTTT. As protein: CASSSAGGGEKLFF.

This clonotype was seen repeatedly, ten times or more. The rearrangement joins TRBV6-5 to TRBJ1-5, with D maybe TRBD1 (6 bases). The CDR3 spans 16 residues. The V gene's germline CDR1 is MNHEY and CDR2 SVGAGI. V lost 6 bases and J lost 9, with 24 bases in between. The CDR3 coding sequence is TGTGCCAGCAGGTCCGGATTACAGGGCACTCTAGGGCCCCAGCATTTT. It yields the protein CASRSGLQGTLGPQHF.

Many counts were recorded for this clonotype. This rearrangement joins TRBV7-9 to TRBJ2-1; 7 bases fit TRBD2. CDR3 length equals 13 residues. With V trimmed by 10 bases and J by 7 bases, 10 bases remained unmatched. CDR1 and CDR2 from the germline V gene are SEHNR and FQNEAQ (reference sequence). The CDR3 coding sequence is TGTGCCAATGGGGGAGGGAGTCGGAATGAGCAGTTCTTC. It yields the protein CANGGGSRNEQFF.

The sample holds many counts of this clonotype. V is TRBV5-4 and J is TRBJ2-3; 14 bases are a match to TRBD2. The CDR3 is 21 residues long. V was pared by 1 base and J by 3 bases, with 16 bases of the junction left unmatched. CDR1 and CDR2 from the germline V gene are SGHNT and YYREEE (reference sequence). The CDR3 DNA reads as TGTGCCAGCAGCTTGACCCGACTAGCGGGGGGGCCGGGTATTGCGACAGATACGCAGTATTTT. This codes for CASSLTRLAGGPGIATDTQYF.

This clonotype was seen repeatedly, ten times or more. The chain recombines TRBV19 with TRBJ1-5, with D maybe TRBD1 (6 bases). This CDR3 is 14 amino acids long. Germline V CDR1 and CDR2: LNHDA, SQIVND (reference sequence). V lost 5 bases and J 7 bases, leaving 15 bases between the germline ends. The CDR3 DNA is TGTGCCAGTAGTTCCCCATACAGGGTCCAGCCCCAGCATTTT. Protein sequence: CASSSPYRVQPQHF.

In this sample, this clonotype turned up many times. The chain carries TRBV7-9 and TRBJ2-3, with 10 positions matching TRBD1. The V segment lost 4 bases and the J segment 1 base; nucleotides outside the gene matches: 2. Per germline, CDR1 SEHNR and CDR2 FQNEAQ (reference sequence). CDR3 size: 15 residues. The chain's CDR3 is CASSSGQGGTDTQYF. CDR3 nucleotide sequence: TGTGCCAGCAGCTCCGGACAGGGGGGCACAGATACGCAGTATTTT.

This clonotype was recorded many times. The rearrangement joins TRBV24-1 to TRBJ2-3; 9 bases fit TRBD1. There are 13 residues in the CDR3. CDR1 is KGHDR, CDR2 SFDVKD, per germline. Trimming removed 10 bases from V and 2 bases from J; junction bases left unmatched: 3. The CDR3 loop is CATTGGSTDTQYF. The CDR3 DNA sequence: TGTGCCACGACAGGGGGTTCCACAGATACGCAGTATTTT.

This clonotype was counted at least ten times. The chain couples TRBV20-1 to TRBJ2-7, with D tentatively TRBD2 (5 bases). This CDR3 has 12 residues. The germline V and J ends were trimmed by 5 bases and 6 bases, with 14 bases remaining between them. Germline loops: CDR1 DFQATT, CDR2 SNEGSKA (reference sequence). The CDR3 DNA reads TGCAGTGCTCCAACTGAGGGATCCGAGCAGTACTTC. Protein product: CSAPTEGSEQYF.

About this clonotype itself: This CDR3 fails to terminate in the conserved phenylalanine or tryptophan, so it likely reflects a read error. This sequence joins TRBV7-2 and TRBJ2-5; D gene ambiguous. Germline CDR1 and CDR2: SGHTA and FQGNSA. The CDR3 contains 11 residues. The V end lost 3 bases, the J end lost 1 base, and 0 bases lay between the germline ends. CDR3 region: CASSFQETQYY. CDR3 DNA: TGTGCCAGCAGCTTCCAAGAGACCCAGTACTAC.

In the case of this clonotype: At one end the junction does not follow the germline gene, possibly because of a read error. The V gene is TRBV2, the J gene TRBJ1-1; 9 nucleotides match TRBD1. This CDR3 is 15 amino acids long. Germline V CDR1 and CDR2: SNHLY, FYNNEI. This chain's CDR3 is CASNIQGARNTEASF. CDR3 DNA: TGTGCCAGCAATATACAGGGGGCGAGGAACACTGAAGCTTCCTTT.

This clonotype was counted at least ten times. Sequence at one end of the junction differs from germline and may be a read error. V gene TRBV12-3 or TRBV12-4 combines with J gene TRBJ2-4; TRBD2 matches 7 bases. This CDR3 spans 14 amino acids. CDR3 loop: CASSLADPWGIQYF. CDR3 DNA: TGTGCCAGCAGTCTAGCGGACCCTTGGGGCATTCAGTACTTC.

This clonotype was counted many times. The J gene is TRBJ2-3, the V gene TRBV7-9, with D perhaps TRBD2 (6 bases). Trimming removed 1 base at V and 3 bases at J, with 8 bases between. CDR1 is SEHNR, CDR2 FQNEAQ, per germline (reference sequence). This CDR3 has 14 amino acids. The CDR3 here is CASSLDGGTDTQYF. DNA of the CDR3: TGTGCCAGCAGCTTAGATGGAGGGACAGATACGCAGTATTTT.

At least ten counts were recorded for this clonotype. The chain links TRBV5-1 to TRBJ2-4; possible D gene TRBD1, 6 bases. V was trimmed by 1 base and J by 2 bases, leaving 10 bases between them. From germline, CDR1 is SGHRS and CDR2 YFSETQ. The CDR3 totals 15 residues. The CDR3 bases are TGCGCCAGCAGCTTGTCTGGGGGCACCAAAAACATTCAGTACTTC. This codes for CASSLSGGTKNIQYF.